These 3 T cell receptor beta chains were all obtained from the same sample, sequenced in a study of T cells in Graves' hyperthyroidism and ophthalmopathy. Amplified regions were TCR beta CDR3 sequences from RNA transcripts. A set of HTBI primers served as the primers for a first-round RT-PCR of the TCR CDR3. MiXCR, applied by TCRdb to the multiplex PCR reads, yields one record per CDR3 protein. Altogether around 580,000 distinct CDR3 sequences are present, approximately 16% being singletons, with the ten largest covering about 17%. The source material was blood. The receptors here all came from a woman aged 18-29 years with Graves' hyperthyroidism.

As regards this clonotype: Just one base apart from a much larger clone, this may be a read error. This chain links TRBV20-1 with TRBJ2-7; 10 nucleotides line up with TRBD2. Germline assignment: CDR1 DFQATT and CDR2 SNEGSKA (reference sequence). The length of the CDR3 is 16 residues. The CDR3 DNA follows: TGCAGTGCTAGTCCTTCCACCGGGACTAGCGCCTACGAGCGGTACTTC. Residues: CSASPSTGTSAYERYF.

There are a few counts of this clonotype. CDR3 sequence reads: CSARDRGGVSYNEQFF. The CDR3 coding sequence is TGCAGTGCTAGAGATAGGGGGGGGGTCTCCTACAATGAGCAGTTCTTC. The V and J genes are TRBV20-1 and TRBJ2-1; D possibly corresponds to TRBD2 (7 bases). Trimming took off 0 bases at V and 0 bases at J, with 12 bases between the two ends. Germline CDR1 and CDR2: DFQATT and SNEGSKA (reference sequence). This CDR3 comprises 16 residues.

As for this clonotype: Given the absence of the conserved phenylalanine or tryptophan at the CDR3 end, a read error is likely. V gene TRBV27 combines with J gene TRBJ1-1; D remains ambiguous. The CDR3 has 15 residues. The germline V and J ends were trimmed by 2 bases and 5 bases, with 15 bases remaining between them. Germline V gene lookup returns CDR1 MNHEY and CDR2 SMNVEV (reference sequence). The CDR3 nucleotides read TGTGCCAGCAGTTTAGGAATCGGAAGAGGGACTGAAGCTTTCTCT. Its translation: CASSLGIGRGTEAFS.